This is a list of T cell receptor beta chains from one sample in a study of cytomegalovirus exposure and HLA in healthy donors. The protocol was immunoSEQ multiplex PCR, while the TCRdb copy is restricted to in-frame clones and leaves out a portion. The table includes 50,000 to 65,000 clones, approximately 89% detected once. What was sequenced was PBMCs. Receptors were obtained from a woman aged 18-29 years in good health and CMV-seropositive. The CDR3 runs from the conserved cysteine through the conserved F or W. The D gene is left open where the match is weak. Rows may omit the clone size; those that give it use once, few, many or a size class.

TRBJ2-1 | NA | NA | TRBV5-1 | 15 | TGCGCCAGCAGCGCGGCGTCGGGACACTACAATGAGCAGTTCTTC | CASSAASGHYNEQFF
TRBJ2-1 | TRBD1 | NA | TRBV4-3 | 13 | TGCGCCAGCAGGCTGAGACAGGGCGGTGAGCAGTTCTTC | CASRLRQGGEQFF
TRBJ2-5 | TRBD2 | NA | TRBV10-1 | 17 | TGCGCCAGCAGTGACGGTAGCGGGGGAAGCCTGGGAGAGACCCAGTACTTC | CASSDGSGGSLGETQYF
TRBJ1-5 | NA | NA | TRBV6-1 | 14 | TGTGCCGGTATACAGGGATTAAGCAATCAGCCCCAGCATTTT | CAGIQGLSNQPQHF
TRBJ1-1 | NA | NA | TRBV6-1 | 14 | TGTGCCAGCAGTGAAGCGGAGGGGCTCCAACTGGCTTTCTTT | CASSEAEGLQLAFF
TRBJ1-2 | NA | NA | TRBV7-9 | 12 | TGTGCCAGCAGCTCTCGGTCCTATGGCTACACCTTC | CASSSRSYGYTF
TRBJ2-3 | TRBD2 | NA | TRBV9 | 15 | TGTGCCAGCAGCGGACCTAGCGGGGGCACAGATACGCAGTATTTT | CASSGPSGGTDTQYF
TRBJ1-3 | NA | NA | TRBV19 | 15 | TGTGCCAGTAGTATTTGGGGGGGCTCTGGAAACACCATATATTTT | CASSIWGGSGNTIYF
TRBJ1-1 | TRBD1 | NA | TRBV6-5 | 14 | TGTGCCAGCAGTTCACAGGGGATGAACACTGAAGCTTTCTTT | CASSSQGMNTEAFF
TRBJ1-2 | NA | NA | TRBV28 | 12 | TGTGCCAGCAGTTTGGAGGGAGGGGGCTACACCTTC | CASSLEGGGYTF
TRBJ1-4 | NA | NA | TRBV29-1 | 14 | TGCAGCATTTCCGGGGGACCCACTAATGAAAAACTGTTTTTT | CSISGGPTNEKLFF
TRBJ1-5 | NA | NA | TRBV20-1 | 11 | TGCAGTGCTAGCGGGGGACAGCCCCAGCATTTT | CSASGGQPQHF
TRBJ2-5 | TRBD2 | NA | TRBV6-5 | 14 | TGTGCCAGCATGGGGGGGGGTATCCAAGAGACCCAGTACTTC | CASMGGGIQETQYF
TRBJ1-1 | NA | NA | TRBV27 | 13 | TGTGCCAGCAGTTTAGTGCGGGCTACTGAAGCTTTCTTT | CASSLVRATEAFF
TRBJ1-5 | TRBD1 | NA | TRBV19 | 16 | TGTGCCAGTAGTATCGAAACAGGGGGCGGCAATCAGCCCCAGCATTTT | CASSIETGGGNQPQHF
TRBJ1-1 | NA | NA | TRBV28 | 12 | TGTGCCAGCAGTTTACCTCGCGGGGAAGCTTTCTTT | CASSLPRGEAFF
TRBJ1-6 | NA | NA | TRBV28 | 12 | TGTGCCAGCCTAGGGGGGGACTCACCCCTCCACTTT | CASLGGDSPLHF
TRBJ2-1 | TRBD2 | NA | TRBV7-3 | 16 | TGTGCCAGCAGCTTAAGGGGGGGATCCGCCGGCAATGAGCAGTTCTTC | CASSLRGGSAGNEQFF
TRBJ2-3 | NA | NA | TRBV27 | 14 | TGTGCCAGCAGTTTTCGGGGACTTTCCTATACGCAGTATTTT | CASSFRGLSYTQYF
TRBJ1-1 | NA | NA | TRBV5-1 | 14 | TGCGCCAGCAGCTTGGAACAGATGAACACTGAAGCTTTCTTT | CASSLEQMNTEAFF
TRBJ1-6 | TRBD1 | NA | TRBV28 | 17 | TGTGCCAGCAGTTTGCCCCAGGGGGCAAACTATAATTCACCCCTCCACTTT | CASSLPQGANYNSPLHF
TRBJ2-3 | NA | NA | TRBV4-1 | 16 | TGCGCCAGCAGCCAAGGGAGGGGGGGCGTGACAGATACGCAGTATTTT | CASSQGRGGVTDTQYF
TRBJ2-1 | TRBD2 | NA | TRBV5-6 | 15 | TGTGCCAGCAGCCCACTAGCGGGGGGCCTCAATGAGCAGTTCTTC | CASSPLAGGLNEQFF
TRBJ1-6 | NA | NA | TRBV28 | 15 | TGTGCCAGCAGTTTGCCGGGATGGCAGAATTCACCCCTCCACTTT | CASSLPGWQNSPLHF
TRBJ1-1 | NA | NA | TRBV11-2 | 14 | TGTGCCAGCAGCTTAGAACGGGGGAGCACTGAAGCTTTCTTT | CASSLERGSTEAFF
TRBJ1-2 | NA | NA | TRBV7-8 | 13 | TGTGCCAGCAGCTTACGGGGTAGCTATGGCTACACCTTC | CASSLRGSYGYTF
TRBJ1-5 | NA | NA | TRBV28 | 13 | TGTGCCAGCAGTTTGGAGACCAATCAGCCCCAGCATTTT | CASSLETNQPQHF
TRBJ1-5 | NA | NA | TRBV2 | 14 | TGTGCCAGCAGTGAGGTGGACACCAATCAGCCCCAGCATTTT | CASSEVDTNQPQHF
TRBJ2-5 | TRBD1 | NA | TRBV7-9 | 14 | TGTGCCAGCAGGACAGGGGGCCGAGGAGAGACCCAGTACTTC | CASRTGGRGETQYF
TRBJ1-5 | NA | NA | TRBV6-1 | 14 | TGTGCCAGCCGGAACCCAGGGAGGGAACAGCCCCAGCATTTT | CASRNPGREQPQHF
TRBJ1-2 | NA | NA | TRBV5-1 | 15 | TGCGTCAGCAGCTTGGGATCGGCAGGGGTCTATGGCTACACCTTC | CVSSLGSAGVYGYTF
TRBJ2-1 | NA | NA | TRBV4-3 | 15 | TGCGCCAGCAGCCTGGGAACTTTCGGGAAAGCTGAGCAGTTCTTC | CASSLGTFGKAEQFF
TRBJ2-3 | TRBD2 | NA | TRBV9 | 18 | TGTGCCAGCAGCGTAGGGGGCCTAGCGGGGTCTAGCACAGATACGCAGTATTTT | CASSVGGLAGSSTDTQYF
TRBJ2-1 | NA | once | TRBV4-3 | 15 | TGCGCCAGCAGCCAAGAAGCGACAGGGAGGCATGAGCAGTTCTTC | CASSQEATGRHEQFF
TRBJ2-5 | NA | NA | TRBV7-9 | 16 | TGTGCCAGCAGCTTAGCGTGGAGCGGGCAGTTAGAGACCCAGTACTTC | CASSLAWSGQLETQYF
TRBJ2-7 | TRBD1 | NA | TRBV6-1 | 15 | TGTGCCAGCATTGACGCCCGGACAGGGGACTACGAGCAGTACTTC | CASIDARTGDYEQYF
TRBJ2-3 | NA | once | TRBV10-3 | 15 | TGTGCCATCAGTGATTGGGGAGATAGCACAGATACGCAGTATTTT | CAISDWGDSTDTQYF
TRBJ2-1 | NA | NA | TRBV9 | 14 | TGTGCCAGCAGCGTAGAATCCAGTTGGGCTGAGCAGTTCTTC | CASSVESSWAEQFF
TRBJ2-1 | TRBD1 | NA | TRBV28 | 15 | TGTGCCAGCAGCAACAGGGGGCAGACCTACAATGAGCAGTTCTTC | CASSNRGQTYNEQFF
TRBJ2-3 | NA | NA | TRBV9 | 12 | TGTGCCAGCAGCGTAGGGGACTATACGCAGTATTTT | CASSVGDYTQYF
TRBJ2-1 | TRBD2 | NA | TRBV10-3 | 15 | TGTGCCATCAGTGAGAACGCGGGGGGTAACAATGAGCAGTTCTTC | CAISENAGGNNEQFF
TRBJ2-5 | NA | once | TRBV28 | 14 | TGTGCCAGCAGGACATTGGTTCGCCAAGAGACCCAGTACTTC | CASRTLVRQETQYF
TRBJ2-6 | NA | NA | TRBV5-4 | 16 | TGTGCCAGCAGCTTGGGGGGGCTCTCTGGGGCCAACGTCCTGACTTTC | CASSLGGLSGANVLTF
TRBJ1-2 | NA | NA | TRBV5-6 | 16 | TGTGCCAGCAGCTTGGCCGGGGGGGGCTCGGGCTATGGCTACACCTTC | CASSLAGGGSGYGYTF
TRBJ2-1 | NA | NA | TRBV5-4 | 12 | TGTGCCAGCAGCTTGGGCGAGAATGAGCAGTTCTTC | CASSLGENEQFF